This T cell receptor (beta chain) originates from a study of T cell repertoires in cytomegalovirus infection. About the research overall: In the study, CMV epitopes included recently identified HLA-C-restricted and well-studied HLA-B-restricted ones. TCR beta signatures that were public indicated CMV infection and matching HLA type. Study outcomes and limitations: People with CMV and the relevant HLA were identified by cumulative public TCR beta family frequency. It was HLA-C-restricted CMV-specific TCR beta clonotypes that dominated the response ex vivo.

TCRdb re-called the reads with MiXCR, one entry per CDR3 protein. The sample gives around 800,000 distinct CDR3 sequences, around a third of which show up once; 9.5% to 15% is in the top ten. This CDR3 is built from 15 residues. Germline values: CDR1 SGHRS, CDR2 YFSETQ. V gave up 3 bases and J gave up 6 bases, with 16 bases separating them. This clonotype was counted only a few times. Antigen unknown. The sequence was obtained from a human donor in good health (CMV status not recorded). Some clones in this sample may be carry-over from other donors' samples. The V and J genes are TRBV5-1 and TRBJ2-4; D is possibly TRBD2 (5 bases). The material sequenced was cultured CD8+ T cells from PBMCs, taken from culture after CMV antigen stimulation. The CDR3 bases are TGCGCCAGCAGCTGGACGGCCGCTGCGGGAAACATTCAGTACTTC. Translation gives CASSWTAAAGNIQYF.